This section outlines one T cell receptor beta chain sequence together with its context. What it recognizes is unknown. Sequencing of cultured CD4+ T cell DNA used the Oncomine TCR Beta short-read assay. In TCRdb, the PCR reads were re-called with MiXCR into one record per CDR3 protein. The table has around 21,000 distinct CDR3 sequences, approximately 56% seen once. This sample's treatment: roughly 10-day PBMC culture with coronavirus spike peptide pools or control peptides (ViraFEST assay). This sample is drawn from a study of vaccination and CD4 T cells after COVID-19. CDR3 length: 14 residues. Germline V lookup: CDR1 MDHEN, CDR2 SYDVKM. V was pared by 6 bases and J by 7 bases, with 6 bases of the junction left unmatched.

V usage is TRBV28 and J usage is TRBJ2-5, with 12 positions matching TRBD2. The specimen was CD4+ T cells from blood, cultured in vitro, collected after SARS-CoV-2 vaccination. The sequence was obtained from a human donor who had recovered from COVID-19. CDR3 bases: TGTGCCAGCAGAGCTAGCGGGAGGGCCGCGACCCAGTACTTC. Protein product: CASRASGRAATQYF.